One and the same sample provided the 12 T cell receptor beta chains below, sequenced in a study of memory CD8 T cells in hepatitis C reinfection. Generated by immunoSEQ multiplex PCR, the TCRdb table keeps only in-frame clones and is missing some. The data show some 44,000 clones, 89% seen once. Noted time point: late/post reinfection, 12 to 24 weeks after detection. No in vitro expansion preceded TCR sequencing of the sorted cells. Sequencing was done on a sample of naive CD8+ T cells sorted from blood. The receptors here all came from a man aged 18 to 35 with hepatitis C virus infection.

This chain uses TRBV5-1 with TRBJ2-4; tentatively, D is TRBD2 (6 bases). V lost 4 bases, J lost 0 bases, and 14 bases lay in between. Germline V gene lookup returns CDR1 SGHRS and CDR2 YFSETQ. This CDR3 contains 16 residues. The CDR3 nucleotides read TGCGCCAGCAGCCCAATGACGGGGGAAGCCAAAAACATTCAGTACTTC. It specifies CASSPMTGEAKNIQYF.

The chain recombines TRBV7-9 with TRBJ2-4; 8 positions match TRBD1. CDR3 length: 17 residues. Germline CDR1 and CDR2: SEHNR and FQNEAQ (reference sequence). V shed 5 bases, J shed 2 bases, and the junction held 11 bases outside the gene matches. CDR3 residues: CASSVLQGEVTKNIQYF. CDR3 nucleotide sequence: TGTGCCAGCAGCGTACTACAGGGGGAGGTAACCAAAAACATTCAGTACTTC.

J is TRBJ2-7 and V is TRBV4-1, with TRBD1 matching 10 bases. There are 15 residues in the CDR3. Losses at the gene ends were 1 base for V and 3 bases for J; bases not matched to a gene: 3. CDR1 is MGHRA, CDR2 YSYEKL, per germline. The CDR3: CASSQVGTGVYEQYF. The CDR3 bases are TGCGCCAGCAGCCAAGTAGGGACAGGGGTCTACGAGCAGTACTTC.

This sequence joins TRBV11-2 and TRBJ2-7; TRBD2 matches 7 bases. There are 13 residues in the CDR3. Per germline, CDR1 SGHAT and CDR2 FQNNGV. V was clipped by 2 bases and J by 3 bases; unmatched bases: 1. CDR3 loop: CASSLTGGYEQYV. For the CDR3, the DNA is TGTGCCAGCAGCTTAACGGGGGGCTACGAGCAGTACGTC.

The rearrangement uses TRBV5-8 and TRBJ2-7; 9 bases fit TRBD2. V was pared by 2 bases and J by 6 bases, with 3 bases of the junction left unmatched. The CDR3 runs 13 residues. The germline V gene encodes CDR1 SGHTS and CDR2 YDEGEE. The CDR3: CASSFSGSTEQYF. The CDR3 DNA reads as TGTGCCAGCAGCTTTAGCGGGAGCACCGAGCAGTACTTC.

The chain joins TRBV2 to TRBJ2-1; TRBD1 is a possible D gene (6 bases). With 8 bases removed from V and 5 bases from J, the gap between germline ends came to 16 bases. CDR1 is SNHLY, CDR2 FYNNEI, per germline. The CDR3 is 14 amino acids. The CDR3 reads CASGSIRGNNEQFF. The CDR3 DNA reads TGTGCCAGCGGAAGTATCAGGGGCAACAATGAGCAGTTCTTC.

This clone appeared a few times. CDR3 in DNA: TGTGCCAGTACTTCAGGGGCCGATAGCAATCAGCCCCAGCATTTT. This translates into CASTSGADSNQPQHF. The chain employs TRBV19 and TRBJ1-5; D is possibly TRBD1 (6 bases). There are 15 residues in the CDR3. Germline assignment: CDR1 LNHDA and CDR2 SQIVND (reference sequence). The ends were cut back, 7 bases at V and 0 bases at J, with 13 bases in the middle.

The CDR3 coding sequence is TGTGCCAGTAGTCTATGGACAGAGTACAATGAGCAGTTCTTC. Translated: CASSLWTEYNEQFF. The gene calls are TRBV19 and TRBJ2-1, with a tentative D call TRBD1 (6 bases). Trimming stripped 5 bases from V and 4 bases from J, with 12 bases between. CDR3 length equals 14 residues. Germline lookup yields CDR1 LNHDA and CDR2 SQIVND (reference sequence).

A single count supports this clone. CDR3 region: CASSLGQGALNTEAFF. CDR3 bases: TGCGCCAGCAGCCTAGGACAGGGGGCCCTGAACACTGAAGCTTTCTTT. This sequence joins TRBV5-1 and TRBJ1-1; TRBD1 agrees at 11 bases. The V segment lost 4 bases and the J segment 0 bases; nucleotides outside the gene matches: 5. The CDR3 loop spans 16 amino acids. Germline V lookup: CDR1 SGHRS, CDR2 YFSETQ. The variable domain in full, completed from reference TRBV5-1 and TRBJ1-1, reads KAGVTQTPRYLIKTRGQQVTLSCSPISGHRSVSWYQQTPGQGLQFLFEYFSETQRNKGNFPGRFSGRQFSNSRSEMNVSTLELGDSALYLCASSLGQGALNTEAFFGQGTRLTVV.

J is TRBJ2-1 and V is TRBV19, with 7 nucleotides matching TRBD2. Germline V gives CDR1 LNHDA, CDR2 SQIVND (reference sequence). CDR3 length equals 15 residues. V dropped 1 base and J dropped 6; count of bases not matched to a gene: 6. CDR3 nucleotide sequence: TGTGCCAGTAGTATAGTTGGCGGGGGTATCAATGAGCAGTTCTTC. It yields the protein CASSIVGGGINEQFF.

V is TRBV5-8 and J is TRBJ1-6, with 8 bases fitting TRBD1. The CDR3 runs 16 residues. Germline trimming cut 4 bases from V and 9 bases from J; bases unmatched to any gene: 12. The germline CDR1 and CDR2 sequences are SGHTS and YDEGEE. DNA for the CDR3: TGTGCCAGCAGCACGACTTACGGACAGGGAATTTCACCCCTCCACTTT. Translated: CASSTTYGQGISPLHF.

The V call is TRBV19, the J call TRBJ1-2; D is undetermined. CDR1 LNHDA and CDR2 SQIVND come from the germline V gene (reference sequence). The CDR3 runs to 15 residues. Deletions cut 6 bases from V and 2 bases from J, with 16 bases between. The DNA for the CDR3 is TGTGCCAGTAGCCTTACGAACTTACCGAACTATGGCTACACCTTC. Translation gives CASSLTNLPNYGYTF.